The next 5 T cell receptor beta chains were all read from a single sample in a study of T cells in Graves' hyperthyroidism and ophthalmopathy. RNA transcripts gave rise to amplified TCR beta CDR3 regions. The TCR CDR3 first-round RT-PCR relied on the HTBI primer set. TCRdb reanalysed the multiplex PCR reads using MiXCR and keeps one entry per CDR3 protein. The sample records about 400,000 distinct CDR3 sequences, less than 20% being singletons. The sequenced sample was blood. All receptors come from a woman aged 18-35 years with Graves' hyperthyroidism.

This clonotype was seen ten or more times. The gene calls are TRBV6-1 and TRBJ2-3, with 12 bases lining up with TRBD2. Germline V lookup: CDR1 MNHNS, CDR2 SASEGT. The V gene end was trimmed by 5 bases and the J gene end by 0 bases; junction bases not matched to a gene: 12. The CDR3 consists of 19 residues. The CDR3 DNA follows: TGTGCCAGCAGTCGAAATCTAGCGGGAGGGATTGGTAGCACAGATACGCAGTATTTT. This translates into CASSRNLAGGIGSTDTQYF.

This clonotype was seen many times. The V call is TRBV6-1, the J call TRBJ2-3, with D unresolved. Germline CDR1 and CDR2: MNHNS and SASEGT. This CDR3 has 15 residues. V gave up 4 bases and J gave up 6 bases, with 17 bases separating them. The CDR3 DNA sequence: TGTGCCAGCAGTGTCGTGGAAAGGGCCCGCGATACGCAGTATTTT. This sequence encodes CASSVVERARDTQYF.

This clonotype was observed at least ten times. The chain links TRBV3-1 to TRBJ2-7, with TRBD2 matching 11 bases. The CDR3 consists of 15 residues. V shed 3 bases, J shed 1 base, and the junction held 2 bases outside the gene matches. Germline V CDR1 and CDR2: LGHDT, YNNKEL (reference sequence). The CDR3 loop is CASSQASGRSYEQYF. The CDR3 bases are TGTGCCAGCAGCCAGGCTAGCGGGAGGTCCTACGAGCAGTACTTC.

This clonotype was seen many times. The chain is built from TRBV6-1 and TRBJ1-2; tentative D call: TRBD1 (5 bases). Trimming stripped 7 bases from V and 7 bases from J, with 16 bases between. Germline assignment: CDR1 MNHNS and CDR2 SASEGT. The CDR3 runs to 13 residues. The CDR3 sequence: CASTLYGQGGYTF. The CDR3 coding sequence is TGTGCCAGCACCTTATATGGGCAGGGTGGCTACACCTTC.

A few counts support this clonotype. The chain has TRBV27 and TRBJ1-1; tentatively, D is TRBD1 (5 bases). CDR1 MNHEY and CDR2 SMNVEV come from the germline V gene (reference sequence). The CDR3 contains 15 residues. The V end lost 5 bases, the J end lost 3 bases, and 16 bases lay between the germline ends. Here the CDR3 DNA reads TGTGCCAGCAGTCGGGACCCAAGCCCTGACACTGAAGCTTTCTTT. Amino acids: CASSRDPSPDTEAFF.